The present TCR beta chain was sequenced within a study of blood T cells in healthy people across ages. Findings and limits, study-wide: In the absence of known donor CMV status, changes in expanded clonotypes were possibly confounded. The study found more naive CD4+ cells and higher diversity in long-lived than aged donors.

V lost 3 bases and J lost 9, with 27 bases in between. The CDR3 extends over 19 amino acids. Germline loops: CDR1 SGHTA, CDR2 FQGNSA. Turning to this clonotype: Its antigen is still unknown.

The study drew donors from healthy Caucasian individuals in Russia aged 6 to 90. A J-beta primer mix and a sample-barcoded 5' primer were used in a second PCR of roughly 6 to 12 cycles. Every individual sample yielded 3 million or more paired-end reads (each containing CDR3). TCRdb re-called the 5' RACE reads with MiXCR, one entry per CDR3 protein. The profile shows 600,000 or so distinct CDR3 sequences, roughly 48% of them singletons. Input material: blood. The chain joins TRBV7-2 to TRBJ1-6; D perhaps matches TRBD1 (6 bases). The clonotype comes from an elderly man in good health. The CDR3 region is CASSFYGLGHLGVSSPLHF. CDR3 DNA sequence: TGTGCCAGCAGCTTCTATGGTTTGGGACACTTAGGGGTTAGTTCACCCCTCCACTTT. Combining the CDR3 with reference TRBV7-2 and TRBJ1-6 gives the whole variable domain GAGVSQSPSNKVTEKGKDVELRCDPISGHTALYWYRQSLGQGLEFLIYFQGNSAPDKSGLPSDRFSAERTGGSVSTLTIQRTQQEDSAVYLCASSFYGLGHLGVSSPLHFGNGTRLTVT.